This entry lists 17 T cell receptor beta chains sequenced from one sample in a study of blood T cell repertoires in COVID-19. Sequenced by immunoSEQ multiplex PCR; TCRdb stores in-frame clones only, minus some. The table shows tens of thousands of clones, with about four fifths occurring only once. The specimen was peripheral blood. The receptors derive from a human donor in a cohort sampled during active COVID-19.

The chain recombines TRBV5-1 with TRBJ1-4, with a tentative D call TRBD1 (6 bases). The CDR3 covers 18 residues. CDR1 and CDR2 from the germline V gene are SGHRS and YFSETQ. The germline V and J ends were trimmed by 2 bases and 10 bases, with 27 bases remaining between them. CDR3 region: CASSFSFGTKGHRGKLFF. The CDR3 DNA is TGCGCCAGCAGCTTTAGTTTTGGGACGAAGGGACATCGGGGAAAACTGTTTTTT. The full variable domain, rest sourced from reference TRBV5-1 and TRBJ1-4, is KAGVTQTPRYLIKTRGQQVTLSCSPISGHRSVSWYQQTPGQGLQFLFEYFSETQRNKGNFPGRFSGRQFSNSRSEMNVSTLELGDSALYLCASSFSFGTKGHRGKLFFGSGTQLSVL.

The chain couples TRBV3-1 (or the pseudogene TRBV3-2) to TRBJ1-5, with D hard to call. Germline CDR1 is LGHDT and CDR2 is YNNKEL (reference sequence). This CDR3 comprises 14 residues. V shed 5 bases and J shed 4 bases, with 12 bases lying between them. CDR3 nucleotide sequence: TGTGCCAGCAGCTTCAATGGGCCAAATCAGCCCCAGCATTTT. It yields the protein CASSFNGPNQPQHF.

This rearrangement joins TRBV5-6 to TRBJ2-5; 8 bases map to TRBD2. The CDR3 is made up of 14 amino acids. V lost 5 bases to trimming and J lost 4 bases; unmatched junction nucleotides: 7. The germline gives CDR1 SGHDT, CDR2 YYEEEE. The chain's CDR3 is CASRVGGGRETQYF. DNA for the CDR3: TGTGCCAGCAGGGTCGGGGGGGGCCGAGAGACCCAGTACTTC.

In its sample, this clone was seen once. The chain uses TRBV9 and TRBJ2-5, with TRBD1 identical over 7 bases. Germline V gives CDR1 SGDLS, CDR2 YYNGEE. This CDR3 has 15 amino acids. The ends lost 1 base at V and 5 bases at J; junction bases unmatched: 8. The CDR3 bases are TGTGCCAGCAGCGTATCCGGCAGGGGGTCGGAGACCCAGTACTTC. The encoded protein is CASSVSGRGSETQYF.

This chain uses TRBV6-5 with TRBJ1-5; D perhaps matches TRBD1 (6 bases). Trimming pared 5 bases from V and 0 bases from J, leaving 11 bases between. Per the germline V gene, CDR1 is MNHEY and CDR2 is SVGAGI. This CDR3 has 15 amino acids. Written as DNA, the CDR3 is TGTGCCAGCAGTACGGACAGTAATAGCAATCAGCCCCAGCATTTT. Translated, it gives CASSTDSNSNQPQHF.

This sequence joins TRBV5-6 and TRBJ2-7, with D maybe TRBD1 (6 bases). The CDR3 spans 14 residues. V was shortened by 3 bases and J by 5 bases, with 15 bases between the two germline ends. CDR1 is SGHDT, CDR2 YYEEEE, per germline. CDR3 sequence (DNA): TGTGCCAGCAGCTGGGACATTTCATTTGACGAGCAGTACTTC. Its protein product is CASSWDISFDEQYF.

The chain couples TRBV9 to TRBJ1-5; TRBD1 aligns across 9 bases. The CDR3 contains 14 residues. CDR1 SGDLS and CDR2 YYNGEE come from the germline V gene. The junction had 2 bases not matched to a gene; V was cut back by 0 bases and J by 7 bases. The CDR3 region is CASSVGTGEQPQHF. Here the CDR3 DNA reads TGTGCCAGCAGCGTAGGGACAGGGGAGCAGCCCCAGCATTTT. Combining the CDR3 with reference TRBV9 and TRBJ1-5 gives the whole variable domain DSGVTQTPKHLITATGQRVTLRCSPRSGDLSVYWYQQSLDQGLQFLIQYYNGEERAKGNILERFSAQQFPDLHSELNLSSLELGDSALYFCASSVGTGEQPQHFGDGTRLSIL.

This chain's CDR3 is CASGSRVRNEQYF. The CDR3 nucleotides read TGTGCTAGTGGTAGCAGGGTGCGGAACGAGCAGTACTTC. The V call is TRBV12-5, the J call TRBJ2-7; a weak D match, TRBD1 (5 bases). CDR1 is LGHNT and CDR2 is FRNRAP in the germline V gene. V lost 5 bases and J lost 5, with 13 bases in between. The CDR3 totals 13 residues.

V usage is TRBV6-4 and J usage is TRBJ2-2; 8 bases are shared with TRBD1. CDR1 and CDR2 (germline): MRHNA, SNTAGT. The CDR3 runs 14 residues. With 8 bases clipped from V and 2 bases from J, the junction kept 4 bases outside the gene matches. The CDR3 DNA reads TGTGCCAGCCGCTCAGGGGGCAACACCGGGGAGCTGTTTTTT. Amino acid sequence: CASRSGGNTGELFF.

This clone was detected only a few times. The chain employs TRBV4-2 and TRBJ1-2, with D hard to call. The CDR3 extends over 15 amino acids. The V gene's germline CDR1 is LGHNA and CDR2 YNFKEQ. V lost 2 bases, J lost 4 bases, and 14 bases lay in between. Here the CDR3 reads CASSQTTLDVYGYTF. As DNA, the CDR3 is TGTGCCAGCAGCCAAACTACCCTTGACGTCTATGGCTACACCTTC.

The chain employs TRBV19 and TRBJ2-7, with 10 bases that match TRBD1. The CDR3 contains 16 residues. The germline gives CDR1 LNHDA, CDR2 SQIVND (reference sequence). V gave up 5 bases and J gave up 5 bases; unmatched junction bases: 12. CDR3 sequence reads: CASSPLDRGYRDEQYF. CDR3 nucleotide sequence: TGTGCCAGTAGTCCTCTGGACAGGGGGTATCGAGACGAGCAGTACTTC.

The chain carries TRBV6-4 and TRBJ2-6, with D maybe TRBD1 (6 bases). V lost 6 bases and J lost 3, with 15 bases in between. This CDR3 has 16 amino acids. Germline lookup yields CDR1 MRHNA and CDR2 SNTAGT. In DNA, the CDR3 is TGTGCCAGCAGCCCCCAGGGGCAAAGTGGGGCCAACGTCCTGACTTTC. It yields the protein CASSPQGQSGANVLTF.

The rearrangement joins TRBV19 to TRBJ1-3; 7 nucleotides line up with TRBD1. CDR3 size: 13 residues. V gave up 5 bases and J gave up 4 bases; unmatched junction bases: 2. CDR1 is LNHDA and CDR2 is SQIVND in the germline V gene (reference sequence). CDR3 in DNA: TGTGCCAGTAGTTGGGACAGCGGAAACACCATATATTTT. Amino acids: CASSWDSGNTIYF. Variable domain in full (rest from reference TRBV19 and TRBJ1-3): DGGITQSPKYLFRKEGQNVTLSCEQNLNHDAMYWYRQDPGQGLRLIYYSQIVNDFQKGDIAEGYSVSREKKESFPLTVTSAQKNPTAFYLCASSWDSGNTIYFGEGSWLTVV.

The chain employs TRBV3-1 (or the pseudogene TRBV3-2) and TRBJ1-3, with 8 bases aligning to TRBD1. The V gene's germline CDR1 is LGHDT and CDR2 YNNKEL (reference sequence). The V segment lost 0 bases and the J segment 4 bases; nucleotides outside the gene matches: 14. The CDR3 is 19 residues long. This CDR3 reads CASSQDLRQGIRFGNTIYF. CDR3 DNA sequence: TGTGCCAGCAGCCAAGATCTGAGACAGGGGATCCGATTCGGAAACACCATATATTTT.

For the CDR3, the DNA is TGCGCCAGCAGCCAAGGCGGGGGGCCCTACACCGGGGAGCTGTTTTTT. This codes for CASSQGGGPYTGELFF. This sequence joins TRBV4-3 and TRBJ2-2, with 8 bases matching TRBD2. Germline V CDR1 and CDR2: LGHNA, YSLEER. After removal of 1 base from V and 3 bases from J, the junction contained 4 bases not matched to a gene. The CDR3 consists of 16 residues.

V usage is TRBV11-2 and J usage is TRBJ2-1; a weak D match, TRBD1 (6 bases). The CDR3 consists of 15 residues. The V and J ends lost 1 base and 3 bases respectively, with 10 bases between them. Germline V gives CDR1 SGHAT, CDR2 FQNNGV. In nucleotides, the CDR3 is TGTGCCAGCAGCTTAGCGGGGACAAACTACAATGAGCAGTTCTTC. It yields the protein CASSLAGTNYNEQFF.

This rearrangement joins TRBV5-1 to TRBJ1-2, with D possibly matching TRBD1 (6 bases). V lost 3 bases and J lost 7, with 22 bases in between. The CDR3 runs to 16 residues. The germline V gene has CDR1 SGHRS and CDR2 YFSETQ. For the CDR3, the DNA is TGCGCCAGCAGCTCATCCCGCATAGCCACAGGGTCTGGCTACACCTTC. It yields the protein CASSSSRIATGSGYTF.